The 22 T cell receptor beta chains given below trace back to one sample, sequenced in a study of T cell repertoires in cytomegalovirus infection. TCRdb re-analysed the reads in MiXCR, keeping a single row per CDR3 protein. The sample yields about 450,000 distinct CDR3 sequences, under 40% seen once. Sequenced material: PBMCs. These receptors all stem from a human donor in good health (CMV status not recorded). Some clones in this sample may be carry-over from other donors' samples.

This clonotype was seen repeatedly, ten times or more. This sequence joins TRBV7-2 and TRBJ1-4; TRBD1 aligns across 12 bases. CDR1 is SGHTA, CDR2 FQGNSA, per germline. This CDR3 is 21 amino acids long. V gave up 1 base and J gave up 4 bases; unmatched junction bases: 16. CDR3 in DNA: TGTGCCAGCAGCTTAGTTGGCGGGGGGCCGGGACAGGGGGCCCTTAATGAAAAACTGTTTTTT. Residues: CASSLVGGGPGQGALNEKLFF.

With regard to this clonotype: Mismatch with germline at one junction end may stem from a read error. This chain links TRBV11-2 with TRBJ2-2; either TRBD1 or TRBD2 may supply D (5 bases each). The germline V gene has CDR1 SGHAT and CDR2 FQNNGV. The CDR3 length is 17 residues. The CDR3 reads CASSREGVIPNTGELGF. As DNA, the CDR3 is TGTGCCAGCAGCCGGGAAGGGGTGATCCCGAACACCGGGGAGCTGGGTTTT.

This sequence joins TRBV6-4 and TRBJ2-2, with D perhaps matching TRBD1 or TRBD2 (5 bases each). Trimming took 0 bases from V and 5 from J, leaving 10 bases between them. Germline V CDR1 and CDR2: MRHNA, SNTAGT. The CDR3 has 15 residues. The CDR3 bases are TGTGCCAGCAGTGACTCGGCGTGGGGGACCGGGGAGCTGTTTTTT. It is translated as CASSDSAWGTGELFF.

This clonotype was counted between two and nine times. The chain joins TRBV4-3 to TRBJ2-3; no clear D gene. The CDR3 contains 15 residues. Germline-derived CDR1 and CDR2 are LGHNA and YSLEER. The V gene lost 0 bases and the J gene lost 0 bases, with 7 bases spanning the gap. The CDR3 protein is CASSQEPLSTDTQYF. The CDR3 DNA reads TGCGCCAGCAGCCAAGAACCCCTAAGCACAGATACGCAGTATTTT.

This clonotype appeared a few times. In DNA form, the CDR3 reads TGTGCCAGCAGCTTGGCCGGGGATAGCGAGCAGTACTTC. This gives the protein CASSLAGDSEQYF. The chain recombines TRBV5-4 with TRBJ2-7; tentatively, D is TRBD2 (5 bases). The V gene lost 0 bases and the J gene lost 6 bases, with 10 bases spanning the gap. Germline lookup yields CDR1 SGHNT and CDR2 YYREEE (reference sequence). The CDR3 consists of 13 residues.

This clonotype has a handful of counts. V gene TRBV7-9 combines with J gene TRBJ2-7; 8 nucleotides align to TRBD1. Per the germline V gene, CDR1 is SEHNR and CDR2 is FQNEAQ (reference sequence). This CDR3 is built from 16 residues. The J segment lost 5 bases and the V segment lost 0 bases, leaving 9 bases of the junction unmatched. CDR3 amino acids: CASSLAKVDRENEQYF. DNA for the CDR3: TGTGCCAGCAGCTTAGCCAAAGTGGACAGGGAGAACGAGCAGTACTTC.

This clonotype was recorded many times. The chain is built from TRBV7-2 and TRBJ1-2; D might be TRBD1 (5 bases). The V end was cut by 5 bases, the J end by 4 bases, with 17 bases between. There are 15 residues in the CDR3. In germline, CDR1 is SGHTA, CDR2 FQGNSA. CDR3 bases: TGTGCCAGCAGCGCCGACGGGACGGAAGCCTATGGCTACACCTTC. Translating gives CASSADGTEAYGYTF.

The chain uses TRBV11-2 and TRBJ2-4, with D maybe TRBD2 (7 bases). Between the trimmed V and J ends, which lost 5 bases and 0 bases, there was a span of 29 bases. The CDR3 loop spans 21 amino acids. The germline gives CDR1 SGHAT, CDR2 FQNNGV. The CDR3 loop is CASSLAAGKGGIGGAKNIQYF. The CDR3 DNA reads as TGTGCCAGCAGCCTCGCAGCGGGAAAGGGTGGAATAGGGGGAGCCAAAAACATTCAGTACTTC.

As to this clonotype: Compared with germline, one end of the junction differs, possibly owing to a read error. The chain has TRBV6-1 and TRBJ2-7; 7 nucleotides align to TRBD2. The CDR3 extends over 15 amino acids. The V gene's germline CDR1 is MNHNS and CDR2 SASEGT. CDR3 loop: CASSGRQGGFYEQSF. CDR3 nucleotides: TGTGCCAGCAGTGGCCGCCAGGGAGGGTTCTACGAGCAGTCCTTC.

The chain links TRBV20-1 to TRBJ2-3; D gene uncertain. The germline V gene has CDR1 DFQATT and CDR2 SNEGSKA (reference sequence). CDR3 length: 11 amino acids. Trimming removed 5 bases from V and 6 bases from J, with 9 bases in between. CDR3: CSAGNVDTQYF. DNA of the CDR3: TGCAGTGCTGGGAATGTGGATACGCAGTATTTT.

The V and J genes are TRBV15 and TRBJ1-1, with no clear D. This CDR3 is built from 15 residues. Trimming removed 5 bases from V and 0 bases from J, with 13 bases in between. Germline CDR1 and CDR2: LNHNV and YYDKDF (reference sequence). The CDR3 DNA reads TGTGCCACCAGCCCAATAGGACCTGTGAACACTGAAGCTTTCTTT. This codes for CATSPIGPVNTEAFF.

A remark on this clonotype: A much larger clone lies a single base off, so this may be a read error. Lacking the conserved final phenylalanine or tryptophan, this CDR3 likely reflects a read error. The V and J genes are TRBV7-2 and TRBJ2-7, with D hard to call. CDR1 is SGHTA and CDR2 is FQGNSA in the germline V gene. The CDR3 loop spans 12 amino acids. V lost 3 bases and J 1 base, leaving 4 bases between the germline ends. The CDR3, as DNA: TGTGCCAGCAGCTTCGGGTCCTACGAGCAGTACTTA. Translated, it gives CASSFGSYEQYL.

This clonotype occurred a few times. CDR3 protein: CASRTGFQPQHF. DNA of the CDR3: TGTGCCAGCCGGACAGGGTTCCAGCCCCAGCATTTT. The gene calls are TRBV6-1 and TRBJ1-5, with 8 bases fitting TRBD1. J gave up 7 bases and V 8 bases, and 4 bases lay outside the gene matches. This CDR3 is 12 amino acids long. Germline V gene data show CDR1 as MNHNS and CDR2 as SASEGT.

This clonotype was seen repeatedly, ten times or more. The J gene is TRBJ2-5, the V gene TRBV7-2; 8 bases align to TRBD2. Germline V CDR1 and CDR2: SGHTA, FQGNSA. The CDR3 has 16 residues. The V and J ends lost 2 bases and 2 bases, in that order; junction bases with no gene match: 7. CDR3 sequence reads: CASSLRLAGLQETQYF. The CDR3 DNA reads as TGTGCCAGCAGCTTACGGTTAGCGGGGCTACAAGAGACCCAGTACTTC.

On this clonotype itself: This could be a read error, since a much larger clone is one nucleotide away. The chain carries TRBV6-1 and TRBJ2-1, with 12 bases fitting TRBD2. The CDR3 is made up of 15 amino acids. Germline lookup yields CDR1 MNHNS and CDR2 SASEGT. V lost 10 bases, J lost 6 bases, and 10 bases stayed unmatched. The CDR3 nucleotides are TGTGCCATCAGCACGCCTAGCGGGGGGGCCAATGAGCAGTTCTTC. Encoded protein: CAISTPSGGANEQFF.

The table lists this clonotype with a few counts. CDR3: CASSLDPGRNTEAFF. As DNA, the CDR3 is TGTGCCAGCAGCTTAGATCCAGGGAGGAACACTGAAGCTTTCTTT. This rearrangement joins TRBV11-2 to TRBJ1-1; D might be TRBD1 (5 bases). The CDR3 sequence is 15 residues long. Germline CDR1 reads SGHAT; CDR2 reads FQNNGV. Trimming shortened V by 0 bases and J by 1 base, and 9 bases separated the two germline ends.

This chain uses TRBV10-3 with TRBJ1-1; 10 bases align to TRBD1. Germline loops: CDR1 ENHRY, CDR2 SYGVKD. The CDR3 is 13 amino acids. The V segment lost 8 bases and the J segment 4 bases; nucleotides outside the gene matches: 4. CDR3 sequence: CAIHGTGVTEAFF. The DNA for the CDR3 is TGTGCCATCCACGGGACAGGGGTCACTGAAGCTTTCTTT.

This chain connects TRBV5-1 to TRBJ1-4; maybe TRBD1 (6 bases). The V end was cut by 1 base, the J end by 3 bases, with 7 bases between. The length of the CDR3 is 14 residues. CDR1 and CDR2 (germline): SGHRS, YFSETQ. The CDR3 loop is CASSLRGANEKLFF. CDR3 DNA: TGCGCCAGCAGCTTGAGGGGGGCTAATGAAAAACTGTTTTTT.

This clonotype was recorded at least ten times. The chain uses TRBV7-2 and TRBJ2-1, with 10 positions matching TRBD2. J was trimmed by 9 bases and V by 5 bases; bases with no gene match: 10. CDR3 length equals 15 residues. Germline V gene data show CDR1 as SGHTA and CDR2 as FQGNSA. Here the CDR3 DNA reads TGTGCCAGCAGCCCTCGACCCCGACTAGCGGGTGAGCAGTTCTTC. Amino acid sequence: CASSPRPRLAGEQFF.

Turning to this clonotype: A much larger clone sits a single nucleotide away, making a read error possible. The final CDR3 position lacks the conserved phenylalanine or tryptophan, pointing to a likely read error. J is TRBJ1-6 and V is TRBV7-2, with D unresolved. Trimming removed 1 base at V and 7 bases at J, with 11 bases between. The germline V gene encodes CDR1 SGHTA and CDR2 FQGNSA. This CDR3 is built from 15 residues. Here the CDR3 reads CASSLGTSRNSPLHS. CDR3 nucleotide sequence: TGTGCCAGCAGCTTAGGGACCAGCAGAAATTCACCCCTCCACTCT.

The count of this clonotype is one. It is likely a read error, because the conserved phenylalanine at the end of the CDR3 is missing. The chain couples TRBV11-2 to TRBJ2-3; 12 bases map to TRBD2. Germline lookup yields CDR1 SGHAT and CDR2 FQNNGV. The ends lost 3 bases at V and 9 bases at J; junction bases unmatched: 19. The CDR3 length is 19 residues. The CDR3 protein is CASSFVTVSSGGAIETQYC. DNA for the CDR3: TGTGCCAGCAGCTTCGTAACGGTTTCTAGCGGGGGGGCTATAGAGACGCAGTATTGT.

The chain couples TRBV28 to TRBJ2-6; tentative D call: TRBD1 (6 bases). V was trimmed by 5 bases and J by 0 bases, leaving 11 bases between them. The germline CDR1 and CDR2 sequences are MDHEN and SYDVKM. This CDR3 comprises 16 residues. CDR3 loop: CASSTQGFSGANVLTF. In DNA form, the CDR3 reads TGTGCCAGCAGTACACAGGGCTTCTCTGGGGCCAACGTCCTGACTTTC.